This record concerns one T cell receptor beta chain sequence. Its antigen is currently unknown. These data are taken from a study of blood T cells in healthy people across ages. Study-level findings and limits: CMV infection status of these donors was not known. Observed TCR beta diversity showed a strong correlation with the percentage of naive T cells as measured by flow cytometry.

The authors ran a second PCR of about 6 to 11 cycles using a sample-barcoded 5' primer and a J-beta primer mix. TCRdb re-analysed the 5' RACE reads in MiXCR, keeping a single row per CDR3 protein. This table has roughly 1.5 million distinct CDR3 sequences, less than 45% appearing once. Trimming stripped 4 bases from V and 6 bases from J, with 10 bases between. CDR3 length: 13 amino acids. Germline V gene sequence: CDR1 MDHEN, CDR2 SYDVKM. This chain joins TRBV28 and TRBJ1-5, with D possibly matching TRBD1 (5 bases). The source is a woman younger than 30 in good health. Sequenced material: blood. The CDR3 coding sequence is TGTGCCAGCAGTTCGGGACTGCCTCAGCCCCAGCATTTT. Amino acids: CASSSGLPQPQHF. The entire variable domain, with the rest obtained from reference TRBV28 and TRBJ1-5, is as follows: DVKVTQSSRYLVKRTGEKVFLECVQDMDHENMFWYRQDPGLGLRLIYFSYDVKMKEKGDIPEGYSVSREKKERFSLILESASTNQTSMYLCASSSGLPQPQHFGDGTRLSIL.